The 23 T cell receptor beta chains listed next were all sequenced from one sample in a study of PD-1 blockade in classical Hodgkin lymphoma. Assay used: immunoSEQ multiplex PCR; TCRdb lists only in-frame clones, some missing. Here the sample spans roughly 150,000 clones, less than 80% being singletons. All patients relapsed after autologous stem cell transplantation, and brentuximab vedotin exposure varied. This sample comprised peripheral blood mononuclear cells (PBMCs), obtained before the second cycle of nivolumab. These receptors all come from a human donor with classical Hodgkin lymphoma.

The chain is built from TRBV7-6 and TRBJ1-1; TRBD1 matches at 7 bases. The CDR3 is 18 amino acids. V lost 4 bases, J lost 0 bases, and 14 bases stayed unmatched. Looked up from germline, CDR1 is SGHVS and CDR2 is FNYEAQ. The CDR3 coding sequence is TGTGCCAGCAGCTGGGGGGATTGGGGACAGACCCTGAACACTGAAGCTTTCTTT. Translating gives CASSWGDWGQTLNTEAFF. Full variable domain (missing parts from reference TRBV7-6 and TRBJ1-1): GAGVSQSPRYKVTKRGQDVALRCDPISGHVSLYWYRQALGQGPEFLTYFNYEAQQDKSGLPNDRFSAERPEGSISTLTIQRTEQRDSAMYRCASSWGDWGQTLNTEAFFGQGTRLTVV.

This chain links TRBV18 with TRBJ2-7, with 8 positions matching TRBD2. In germline, CDR1 is KGHSH, CDR2 LQKENI. V trimming: 3 bases; J trimming: 2 bases; junction bases outside the gene matches: 3. The CDR3 extends over 14 amino acids. The CDR3 nucleotides are TGTGCCAGCTCACCCAACGGGGGGGCCTACGAGCAGTACTTC. It specifies CASSPNGGAYEQYF.

The chain links TRBV6-6 to TRBJ2-7; TRBD2 matches at 11 bases. Germline loops: CDR1 MNHNY, CDR2 SVGAGI (reference sequence). This CDR3 comprises 15 residues. J was trimmed by 3 bases and V by 5 bases; bases with no gene match: 6. The CDR3 here is CASSPRLAGIYEQYF. The DNA for the CDR3 is TGTGCCAGCAGTCCGCGACTAGCGGGGATCTACGAGCAGTACTTC.

The rearrangement links TRBV10-3 to TRBJ1-3; D perhaps matches TRBD1 (5 bases). V lost 10 bases and J lost 8, with 18 bases in between. The CDR3 covers 13 residues. The germline gives CDR1 ENHRY, CDR2 SYGVKD. CDR3 sequence reads: CATRGWSTYTIYF. Here the CDR3 DNA reads TGTGCCACACGGGGGTGGAGTACCTACACCATATATTTT.

The chain uses TRBV14 and TRBJ2-5; D is perhaps TRBD1 (5 bases). Trimming stripped 1 base from V and 1 base from J, with 10 bases between. This CDR3 spans 15 amino acids. Germline V gene lookup returns CDR1 SGHDN and CDR2 FVKESK. DNA for the CDR3: TGTGCCAGCAGCCAAGGTTCAGGGATCCAAGAGACCCAGTACTTC. It specifies CASSQGSGIQETQYF.

CDR3 DNA: TGTGCCTGGAGTGTACCCTGGACAGCCTTATCCTACGAGCAGTACTTC. Translated, it gives CAWSVPWTALSYEQYF. The genes are TRBV30 and TRBJ2-5, with D tentatively TRBD1 (6 bases). The DNA end is a closer match to TRBJ2-7, so the J assignment may be wrong. Germline lookup yields CDR1 GTSNPN and CDR2 SVGIG (reference sequence). The CDR3 covers 16 residues.

The chain combines TRBV29-1 with TRBJ2-3; 7 bases are shared with TRBD1. Trimming cost V 6 bases and J 1 base; bases outside gene matches: 7. The CDR3 is 14 residues long. Germline V gene sequence: CDR1 SQVTM, CDR2 ANQGSEA. As DNA, the CDR3 is TGCAGCGTGACCGGGACAGCCGGCACAGATACGCAGTATTTT. It translates to CSVTGTAGTDTQYF.

As to this clone: Other DNA sequences in this sample translate to the same CDR3. The genes are TRBV4-2 and TRBJ2-7, with D possibly matching TRBD2 (6 bases). Germline CDR1 reads LGHNA; CDR2 reads YNFKEQ. The germline V and J ends were trimmed by 4 bases and 5 bases, with 24 bases remaining between them. CDR3 length equals 17 residues. In DNA form, the CDR3 reads TGTGCCAGCAGCCCCCAGGGCTCTTCGGGGGAGTTCCACGAGCAGTACTTC. It yields the protein CASSPQGSSGEFHEQYF.

This clone has a handful of counts. The chain couples TRBV6-5 to TRBJ2-3, with D hard to call. Trimming removed 6 bases from V and 0 bases from J, with 13 bases in between. CDR3 length: 15 amino acids. The germline V gene encodes CDR1 MNHEY and CDR2 SVGAGI. The CDR3 nucleotides are TGTGCCAGCAGCTACACGGTGTTGAGCACAGATACGCAGTATTTT. Amino acids: CASSYTVLSTDTQYF.

This clone has only one observation. This chain connects TRBV10-3 to TRBJ1-5, with no clear D. This CDR3 is 13 amino acids long. The V end lost 11 bases, the J end lost 4 bases, and 15 bases lay between the germline ends. Germline V gene data show CDR1 as ENHRY and CDR2 as SYGVKD. CDR3 loop: CAAREGGNQPQHF. The CDR3 bases are TGTGCCGCTAGGGAAGGAGGGAATCAGCCCCAGCATTTT.

This chain joins TRBV5-1 and TRBJ1-4; possibly TRBD1 for D (5 bases). V shed 2 bases and J shed 7 bases, with 12 bases lying between them. CDR3 length: 14 residues. Per the germline V gene, CDR1 is SGHRS and CDR2 is YFSETQ. DNA of the CDR3: TGCGCCAGCAGCTTAGAAGCTGGGGGTGAAAAACTGTTTTTT. Its translation: CASSLEAGGEKLFF.

This chain connects TRBV6-4 to TRBJ2-1; D perhaps matches TRBD2 (6 bases). This CDR3 region has 15 residues. The V gene lost 10 bases and the J gene lost 2 bases, with 18 bases spanning the gap. Germline CDR1 and CDR2: MRHNA and SNTAGT. CDR3 residues: CATGAGTVPYNEQFF. The CDR3 DNA reads TGTGCCACCGGTGCCGGGACTGTTCCCTACAATGAGCAGTTCTTC.

This chain joins TRBV18 and TRBJ2-7; possibly TRBD1 or TRBD2 for D (6 bases each). Germline V gene data show CDR1 as KGHSH and CDR2 as LQKENI. The CDR3 consists of 18 residues. The ends were cut back, 3 bases at V and 3 bases at J, with 24 bases in the middle. The CDR3 DNA follows: TGTGCCAGCTCACCTTTGTACTTCCAAGGAGGGGGAGGCTACGAGCAGTACTTC. It translates to CASSPLYFQGGGGYEQYF.

The chain couples TRBV20-1 to TRBJ2-1; TRBD2 is a possible D gene (5 bases). The CDR3 is 11 amino acids. The V gene's germline CDR1 is DFQATT and CDR2 SNEGSKA (reference sequence). Trimming took 3 bases from V and 10 from J, leaving 10 bases between them. CDR3 sequence: CSARPGWEQFF. The CDR3 DNA reads as TGCAGTGCTAGGCCGGGGTGGGAGCAGTTCTTC.

This clone showed up many times. This rearrangement joins TRBV10-3 to TRBJ2-1, with 7 positions matching TRBD2. The trim removed 3 bases at V and 6 bases at J, leaving 5 bases unmatched. The CDR3 sequence is 14 residues long. Germline CDR1 and CDR2: ENHRY and SYGVKD. The CDR3 bases are TGTGCCATCAGTGATTTACTAGCGACCAATGAGCAGTTCTTC. Translation gives CAISDLLATNEQFF.

The chain has TRBV19 and TRBJ1-2, with a possible D match to TRBD1 (5 bases). From germline, CDR1 is LNHDA and CDR2 SQIVND (reference sequence). The CDR3 sequence is 13 residues long. Deletions cut 5 bases from V and 2 bases from J, with 9 bases between. The CDR3 DNA follows: TGTGCCAGTAGTTCCCGACAGAACTATGGCTACACCTTC. Translated: CASSSRQNYGYTF.

The chain employs TRBV19 and TRBJ1-2, with 11 bases aligning to TRBD1. The trim removed 0 bases at V and 6 bases at J, leaving 6 bases unmatched. This CDR3 is 16 amino acids long. The V gene's germline CDR1 is LNHDA and CDR2 SQIVND (reference sequence). The CDR3 loop is CASSIEGQGEFHGYTF. The CDR3 DNA is TGTGCCAGTAGTATAGAGGGACAGGGGGAGTTCCATGGCTACACCTTC.

The chain couples TRBV28 to TRBJ1-2; 7 nucleotides agree with TRBD1. The germline V gene has CDR1 MDHEN and CDR2 SYDVKM. V lost 2 bases to trimming and J lost 6 bases; unmatched junction nucleotides: 15. This CDR3 comprises 17 residues. The CDR3 region has the DNA TGTGCCAGCAGTTTACCCCGGGGGATAGTGGGACAGCATGGCTACACCTTC. Amino acid sequence: CASSLPRGIVGQHGYTF.

The CDR3 is CASSPGGHEQYF. As DNA, the CDR3 is TGTGCCAGCTCACCAGGGGGCCACGAGCAGTACTTC. The genes are TRBV18 and TRBJ2-7; a possible D gene is TRBD1 (6 bases). CDR3 length equals 12 residues. Germline values: CDR1 KGHSH, CDR2 LQKENI. The V end was cut by 2 bases, the J end by 5 bases, with 7 bases between.

This clone has just one count. The chain has TRBV4-3 and TRBJ2-3; D might be TRBD2 (6 bases). CDR1 is LGHNA, CDR2 YSLEER, per germline. This CDR3 comprises 14 residues. The ends were cut back, 1 base at V and 6 bases at J, with 11 bases in the middle. The CDR3 spells CASSQGGERDTQYF. DNA for the CDR3: TGCGCCAGCAGCCAAGGCGGGGAAAGGGATACGCAGTATTTT.

The chain employs TRBV7-3 and TRBJ2-7; a weak D match, TRBD1 (6 bases). The germline V gene has CDR1 SGHTA and CDR2 FQGTGA. This CDR3 is 13 amino acids long. Trimming cost V 5 bases and J 7 bases, with 15 bases left between them. Here the CDR3 DNA reads TGTGCCAGCAGCCAGACAGGTTTGCGAGAGCAGTACTTC. Protein: CASSQTGLREQYF.

The chain uses TRBV6-4 and TRBJ2-3; 9 bases match TRBD2. The CDR3 length is 14 residues. Unmatched junction bases numbered 5, after V lost 4 bases and J lost 6 bases. Germline assignment: CDR1 MRHNA and CDR2 SNTAGT. CDR3 nucleotides: TGTGCCAGCAGTGCCGAGCGGGAGGTGGATACGCAGTATTTT. Its translation is CASSAEREVDTQYF.

The gene calls are TRBV5-1 and TRBJ1-4, with D perhaps TRBD1 (6 bases). Per the germline V gene, CDR1 is SGHRS and CDR2 is YFSETQ. The V end lost 4 bases, the J end lost 7 bases, and 17 bases lay between the germline ends. The CDR3 extends over 15 amino acids. CDR3 sequence (DNA): TGCGCCAGCAGCCCAATAACAGGGCTGGCTGAAAAACTGTTTTTT. Translation gives CASSPITGLAEKLFF.